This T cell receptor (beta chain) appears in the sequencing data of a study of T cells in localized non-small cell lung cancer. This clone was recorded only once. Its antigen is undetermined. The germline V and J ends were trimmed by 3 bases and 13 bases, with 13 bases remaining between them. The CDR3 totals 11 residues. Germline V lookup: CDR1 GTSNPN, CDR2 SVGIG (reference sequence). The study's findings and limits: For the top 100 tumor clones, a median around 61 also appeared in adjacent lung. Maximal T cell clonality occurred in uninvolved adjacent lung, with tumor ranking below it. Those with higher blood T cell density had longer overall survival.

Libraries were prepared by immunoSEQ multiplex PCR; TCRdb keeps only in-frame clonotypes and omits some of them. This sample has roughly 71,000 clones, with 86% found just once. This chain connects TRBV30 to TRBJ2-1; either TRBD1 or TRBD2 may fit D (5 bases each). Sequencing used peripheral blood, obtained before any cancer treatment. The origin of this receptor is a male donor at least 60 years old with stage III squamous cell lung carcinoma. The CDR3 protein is CAWSPRGPQFF. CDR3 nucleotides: TGTGCCTGGAGCCCCCGGGGCCCCCAGTTCTTC.